Shown below are 14 T cell receptor beta chains from a single sample sequenced in a study of cytomegalovirus exposure and HLA in healthy donors. Using immunoSEQ multiplex PCR, the repertoire was profiled, and TCRdb retains in-frame clones only, with some absent. Of about 150,000 clones listed, around 88% are singletons. The source material was PBMCs. The receptors stem from a man aged 18-30 years in good health and CMV-seropositive.

The chain combines TRBV28 with TRBJ2-5, with 12 bases identical to TRBD2. The CDR3 is made up of 15 amino acids. The germline CDR1 and CDR2 sequences are MDHEN and SYDVKM. V lost 6 bases to trimming and J lost 4 bases; unmatched junction nucleotides: 6. This chain's CDR3 is CASRSLAGGRETQYF. CDR3 sequence (DNA): TGTGCCAGCAGATCCCTAGCGGGGGGGCGAGAGACCCAGTACTTC.

This chain uses TRBV7-2 with TRBJ2-3; possibly TRBD1 for D (5 bases). CDR1 and CDR2 from the germline V gene are SGHTA and FQGNSA. The CDR3 covers 15 residues. The V end was cut by 2 bases, the J end by 8 bases, with 17 bases between. The CDR3 DNA sequence: TGTGCCAGCAGCTTAAACTCCCAGAATAGGGGTACGCAGTATTTT. Its translation is CASSLNSQNRGTQYF.

This clone has just a few counts. The chain couples TRBV30 to TRBJ2-7; 11 bases are a match to TRBD2. The V gene end was trimmed by 3 bases and the J gene end by 0 bases; junction bases not matched to a gene: 4. CDR1 and CDR2 (germline): GTSNPN, SVGIG (reference sequence). The CDR3 extends over 15 amino acids. CDR3 DNA: TGTGCCTGGAGCCGGGGACTAGCGGACTCCTACGAGCAGTACTTC. Translating gives CAWSRGLADSYEQYF.

This clone came up once. The CDR3 sequence is CAWNPRTRGTEAFF. CDR3 sequence (DNA): TGTGCCTGGAACCCTCGGACGCGGGGCACTGAAGCTTTCTTT. The V gene is TRBV30, the J gene TRBJ1-1; D is ambiguous. CDR1 and CDR2 from the germline V gene are GTSNPN and SVGIG (reference sequence). CDR3 size: 14 residues. Trimming pared 4 bases from V and 4 bases from J, leaving 16 bases between. Using reference TRBV30 and TRBJ1-1 for the parts outside the CDR3, the full variable domain is SQTIHQWPATLVQPVGSPLSLECTVEGTSNPNLYWYRQAAGRGLQLLFYSVGIGQISSEVPQNLSASRPQDRQFILSSKKLLLSDSGFYLCAWNPRTRGTEAFFGQGTRLTVV.

V is TRBV6-4 and J is TRBJ2-2; D is possibly TRBD1 (5 bases). The V end was cut by 4 bases, the J end by 2 bases, with 5 bases between. The CDR3 has 13 residues. Germline assignment: CDR1 MRHNA and CDR2 SNTAGT. The CDR3 region is CASSGTNTGELFF. The CDR3 region has the DNA TGTGCCAGCAGTGGGACAAACACCGGGGAGCTGTTTTTT.

The CDR3 here is CASSPRTGPNYGYTF. The CDR3 DNA reads as TGTGCCAGTAGTCCCCGGACAGGGCCTAACTATGGCTACACCTTC. J is TRBJ1-2 and V is TRBV19, with 8 bases lining up with TRBD1. V shed 5 bases, J shed 0 bases, and the junction held 5 bases outside the gene matches. This CDR3 has 15 residues. Germline V gene sequence: CDR1 LNHDA, CDR2 SQIVND (reference sequence).

This chain uses TRBV5-1 with TRBJ2-7; D is possibly TRBD2 (6 bases). Trimming removed 0 bases at V and 3 bases at J, with 16 bases between. Germline CDR1 and CDR2: SGHRS and YFSETQ. The CDR3 has 16 residues. DNA of the CDR3: TGCGCCAGCAGCTTGGCTGGGAGGACCCTAAACTACGAGCAGTACTTC. It is translated as CASSLAGRTLNYEQYF.

The V call is TRBV29-1, the J call TRBJ1-1, with a tentative D call TRBD1 (6 bases). Germline V lookup: CDR1 SQVTM, CDR2 ANQGSEA. Trimming removed 6 bases from V and 12 bases from J, with 17 bases in between. The CDR3 is 11 amino acids. The CDR3 protein is CSVDRDIVTFF. In DNA form, the CDR3 reads TGCAGCGTGGACCGGGACATTGTGACTTTCTTT. Drawing the rest from reference TRBV29-1 and TRBJ1-1, the complete variable domain is SAVISQKPSRDICQRGTSLTIQCQVDSQVTMMFWYRQQPGQSLTLIATANQGSEATYESGFVIDKFPISRPNLTFSTLTVSNMSPEDSSIYLCSVDRDIVTFFGQGTRLTVV.

V usage is TRBV10-2 and J usage is TRBJ2-7; 9 bases are a match to TRBD1. The junction had 6 bases not matched to a gene; V was cut back by 4 bases and J by 2 bases. The CDR3 contains 15 residues. Germline CDR1 reads WSHSY; CDR2 reads SAAADI. In DNA, the CDR3 is TGCGCCAGCAGTGCACGGGACAGGGCCGCCTACGAGCAGTACTTC. It is translated as CASSARDRAAYEQYF.

The chain employs TRBV29-1 and TRBJ2-3, with TRBD2 matching 10 bases. Germline V CDR1 and CDR2: SQVTM, ANQGSEA. CDR3 length equals 14 residues. With 3 bases clipped from V and 4 bases from J, the junction kept 4 bases outside the gene matches. The DNA of the CDR3 is TGCAGCGTTGAGAGCGGGAGGGCAGCAGATACGCAGTATTTT. It encodes CSVESGRAADTQYF.

The gene calls are TRBV7-2 and TRBJ2-1, with 8 bases fitting TRBD2. This CDR3 is 13 amino acids long. CDR1 SGHTA and CDR2 FQGNSA come from the germline V gene. With 5 bases clipped from V and 6 bases from J, the junction kept 3 bases outside the gene matches. Here the CDR3 reads CASSPGTSNEQFF. In DNA form, the CDR3 reads TGTGCCAGCAGCCCAGGGACTAGCAATGAGCAGTTCTTC.

This clone was seen only once. The V call is TRBV7-2, the J call TRBJ2-3; maybe TRBD2 (7 bases). V was cut by 3 bases and J by 5 bases, with 18 bases left in between. The germline gives CDR1 SGHTA, CDR2 FQGNSA. The length of the CDR3 is 16 residues. This CDR3 reads CASSLQSGGRLDTQYF. CDR3 coding DNA: TGTGCCAGCAGCTTGCAGTCCGGGGGGCGCTTAGATACGCAGTATTTT.

The V gene is TRBV2, the J gene TRBJ2-2; the match to TRBD2 covers 11 bases. The CDR3 consists of 18 residues. CDR1 is SNHLY, CDR2 FYNNEI, per germline. V was clipped by 10 bases and J by 1 base; unmatched bases: 14. This CDR3 reads CAIHLASGGNLNTGELFF. The CDR3 DNA reads TGTGCCATCCATCTGGCTAGCGGGGGGAATTTGAACACCGGGGAGCTGTTTTTT.

This rearrangement joins TRBV4-1 to TRBJ2-1, with unresolved D. This CDR3 region has 18 residues. Trimming left V 0 bases short and J 3 bases short, with 18 bases between. Germline values: CDR1 MGHRA, CDR2 YSYEKL. For the CDR3, the DNA is TGCGCCAGCAGCCAAGATTACAGCCGTCCCCGTAACTACAATGAGCAGTTCTTC. Translated: CASSQDYSRPRNYNEQFF.